This T cell receptor beta chain came from a study of technical replicates of blood from a few donors (dated by TCRdb to 2016 to 2017). The CDR3 measures 15 amino acids from cysteine to phenylalanine. This entry keeps only the CDR3 DNA: 45 bases, framed from base 1. From a lookup of the germline V gene, CDR1 and CDR2 are SGHRS and YFSETQ. The V end gives up 3 bases and the J end 6 bases, leaving 8 bases in the junction not matched to a gene. The receptor library was made with the immunoSEQ multiplex PCR assay. In TCRdb, the immuneACCESS table is reduced to in-frame sequences with V and J assigned. These tables do not hold every clone; where another copy was compared, an unresolved V gene accounts for under half, and the others remain unexplained. Here the sample has almost 90,000 clones; around 95% occur a single time. Around 0.3% of the sample is taken by the ten largest. Turning to this clone: No antigen is known for it. Nothing much larger sits one base from this clone, and base qualities are not available.

The sequenced sample was T cells isolated from PBMCs. This sequence was found in a human donor in good health. The chain was built from TRBV5-1 and TRBJ2-3; 9 bases in between match TRBD2. The sequence in DNA is TGCGCCAGCAGCTGGGGTAGCGGGAGTGGGGATACGCAGTATTTT. Translated, it reads CASSWGSGSGDTQYF.